This T cell receptor (beta chain) emerged from a study of T cell responses to AZD1222 COVID-19 vaccine. The study, taken as a whole, reports: Only a handful of individuals given AZD1222 were seropositive at baseline. Spike-specific TCR depth and breadth grew after two AZD1222 doses. Mostly white British, mostly female donors; authors suggested clonal diversity may be underestimated.

Sequenced by immunoSEQ multiplex PCR; TCRdb stores in-frame clones only, minus some. Of roughly 140,000 clones listed, around 91% were seen once; the top ten hold 4% to 6%. To note about this clone: What it recognizes is unknown.

Germline V lookup: CDR1 MNHEY, CDR2 SVGAGI. This CDR3 has 15 residues. V shed 6 bases and J shed 2 bases, with 16 bases lying between them. The specimen comprised peripheral blood, sampled on day 0 of AZD1222 vaccination. V gene TRBV6-5 combines with J gene TRBJ1-2, with D perhaps TRBD1 (6 bases). The receptor was derived from an adult in good health. The CDR3 DNA sequence: TGTGCCAGCAGGAAATACAGGGAGGGCAACTATGGCTACACCTTC. The encoded protein is CASRKYREGNYGYTF.